This TCR beta chain is from a study of shared clonotypes between healthy human individuals. General observations from the study: With few donors, the genetic and exposure-history diversity represented was limited. Sampling used blood alone; tissue repertoires probably differ. Incompleteness in sorted-subset sequencing, despite large depth, was shown by rarefaction.

With regard to this clone: Its antigen is unknown.

CD45RA-negative memory and CD45RA+ naive subsets were split from the CD4+ cells. Trimming cost V 7 bases and J 1 base, with 8 bases left between them. The germline V gene encodes CDR1 MNHNY and CDR2 SVGAGI (reference sequence). This CDR3 spans 13 amino acids. Data came from immunoSEQ multiplex PCR; TCRdb stores just in-frame clones and leaves some out. The table lists nearly 1 million clones, less than 85% of them singletons. The clonotype was recovered from a man younger than 35 in good health. This chain uses TRBV6-6 with TRBJ1-5, with D unclear. Sequencing was done on a sample of memory CD4+ T cells sorted from blood. The subset was: CD45RA-negative fraction. The DNA for the CDR3 is TGTGCCAGCACCGCAAAGAGCAATCAGCCCCAGCATTTT. Encoded protein: CASTAKSNQPQHF.